These 14 T cell receptor beta chains share one sample of origin, sequenced in a study of cytomegalovirus exposure and HLA in healthy donors. Amplification used 60 Vbeta primers and 13 Jbeta primers. The data were produced by immunoSEQ multiplex PCR, yet TCRdb's version contains in-frame clones alone and is incomplete. The repertoire has around 140,000 clones, roughly 70% of them found once; the top ten carry approximately 6.8%. The sequencing input was PBMCs. Receptors were obtained from a man aged 25 to 45 in good health and CMV-seronegative.

The gene calls are TRBV27 and TRBJ1-4, with D possibly being TRBD1 (5 bases). Germline-derived CDR1 and CDR2 are MNHEY and SMNVEV (reference sequence). V was pared by 5 bases and J by 6 bases, with 19 bases between. CDR3 length equals 16 residues. CDR3 protein: CASSLRAPFRDEKLFF. The CDR3 DNA follows: TGTGCCAGCAGTCTCAGGGCCCCGTTCAGGGATGAAAAACTGTTTTTT.

The chain couples TRBV19 to TRBJ2-3, with D possibly TRBD2 on 6 matching bases. The CDR3 has 14 residues. The germline V gene encodes CDR1 LNHDA and CDR2 SQIVND (reference sequence). V was cut by 4 bases and J by 2 bases, with 10 bases left in between. This CDR3 reads CASSRGGDTDTQYF. The CDR3 DNA is TGTGCCAGTAGTAGGGGCGGGGACACAGATACGCAGTATTTT. Looking up the rest from reference TRBV19 and TRBJ2-3 gives the full variable domain: DGGITQSPKYLFRKEGQNVTLSCEQNLNHDAMYWYRQDPGQGLRLIYYSQIVNDFQKGDIAEGYSVSREKKESFPLTVTSAQKNPTAFYLCASSRGGDTDTQYFGPGTRLTVL.

This sequence joins TRBV5-1 and TRBJ2-3, with 11 bases fitting TRBD1. CDR1 SGHRS and CDR2 YFSETQ come from the germline V gene. With 7 bases clipped from V and 2 bases from J, the junction kept 3 bases outside the gene matches. This CDR3 comprises 14 residues. The CDR3 DNA is TGCGCCAGCGGTGGACAGGGGGCCACAGATACGCAGTATTTT. It encodes CASGGQGATDTQYF.

DNA of the CDR3: TGTGCCAGTAGTATAAGGTCGGCTAGCGGGGGTTTAGATACGCAGTATTTT. Its protein product is CASSIRSASGGLDTQYF. The rearrangement links TRBV19 to TRBJ2-3, with 10 nucleotides matching TRBD2. The CDR3 sequence is 17 residues long. With 2 bases clipped from V and 5 bases from J, the junction kept 10 bases outside the gene matches. Germline V gene sequence: CDR1 LNHDA, CDR2 SQIVND (reference sequence).

This clone was observed once. The V and J genes are TRBV15 and TRBJ1-5; 7 bases are shared with TRBD1. This CDR3 has 15 residues. V was clipped by 0 bases and J by 7 bases; unmatched bases: 6. The germline V gene has CDR1 LNHNV and CDR2 YYDKDF (reference sequence). DNA for the CDR3: TGTGCCACCAGCAGAGAAGCAGGGGGACGGCAGCCCCAGCATTTT. Translating it yields CATSREAGGRQPQHF.

The chain has TRBV7-2 and TRBJ2-3; the match to TRBD2 covers 11 bases. After removal of 1 base from V and 4 bases from J, the junction contained 7 bases not matched to a gene. The germline gives CDR1 SGHTA, CDR2 FQGNSA. The CDR3 is 17 residues long. CDR3 region: CASSLVALAGGADTQYF. The CDR3 DNA sequence: TGTGCCAGCAGCTTAGTCGCGCTAGCGGGGGGCGCAGATACGCAGTATTTT.

The chain is built from TRBV6-1 and TRBJ2-7, with 7 bases aligning to TRBD2. The J segment lost 2 bases and the V segment lost 7 bases, leaving 8 bases of the junction unmatched. Germline values: CDR1 MNHNS, CDR2 SASEGT. The CDR3 totals 14 residues. The CDR3 nucleotides read TGTGCCAGCATTAAACCCGGGAGGCCCTACGAGCAGTACTTC. It is translated as CASIKPGRPYEQYF.

Turning to this clone: At one boundary the junction diverges from the germline segment, which might be a read error. J is TRBJ2-5 and V is TRBV30; D is ambiguous. CDR3 length: 11 amino acids. Germline loops: CDR1 GTSNPN, CDR2 SVGIG (reference sequence). The CDR3 DNA reads as TGCGCCGGAGCGTTCCAAGAGACCCAGTACTTC. This codes for CAGAFQETQYF. The whole variable domain, filled in from reference TRBV30 and TRBJ2-5, reads SQTIHQWPATLVQPVGSPLSLECTVEGTSNPNLYWYRQAAGRGLQLLFYSVGIGQISSEVPQNLSASRPQDRQFILSSKKLLLSDSGFYLCAGAFQETQYFGPGTRLLVL.

V usage is TRBV19 and J usage is TRBJ1-2; D possibly corresponds to TRBD1 (5 bases). This CDR3 comprises 13 residues. V dropped 4 bases and J dropped 2 bases, with 8 bases sitting between them. From germline, CDR1 is LNHDA and CDR2 SQIVND (reference sequence). CDR3 nucleotides: TGTGCCAGTAGTAAGACAGAGAACTATGGCTACACCTTC. It specifies CASSKTENYGYTF.

The J gene is TRBJ2-7, the V gene TRBV7-8; perhaps TRBD2 as D (5 bases). V gave up 5 bases and J gave up 5 bases, with 16 bases separating them. The CDR3 length is 14 residues. Germline V gene sequence: CDR1 SGHVS, CDR2 FQNEAQ. The CDR3 spells CASSPREAGDEQYF. In DNA form, the CDR3 reads TGTGCCAGCAGCCCACGGGAAGCTGGTGACGAGCAGTACTTC.

The rearrangement links TRBV7-2 to TRBJ1-1; no definite D call. Trimming took off 0 bases at V and 8 bases at J, with 7 bases between the two ends. Germline V lookup: CDR1 SGHTA, CDR2 FQGNSA. This CDR3 region has 12 residues. The CDR3 is CASSLAGIEAFF. Here the CDR3 DNA reads TGTGCCAGCAGCTTAGCGGGCATAGAAGCTTTCTTT.

The chain combines TRBV7-8 with TRBJ1-2; TRBD1 is a possible D gene (6 bases). The CDR3 consists of 15 residues. The V end lost 5 bases, the J end lost 2 bases, and 15 bases lay between the germline ends. Germline CDR1 SGHVS, CDR2 FQNEAQ. CDR3 sequence: CASSPRPGDNYGYTF. CDR3 sequence (DNA): TGTGCCAGCAGCCCCAGGCCAGGGGACAACTATGGCTACACCTTC.

This chain uses TRBV28 with TRBJ1-2, with unresolved D. The V gene's germline CDR1 is MDHEN and CDR2 SYDVKM. Trimming removed 6 bases at V and 8 bases at J, with 16 bases between. The CDR3 is made up of 13 amino acids. This CDR3 reads CASRRGYQYGYTF. Here the CDR3 DNA reads TGTGCCAGCAGGCGCGGTTATCAGTACGGCTACACCTTC.

The rearrangement links TRBV7-8 to TRBJ2-3; 7 nucleotides line up with TRBD2. Germline V gene sequence: CDR1 SGHVS, CDR2 FQNEAQ. V shed 2 bases, J shed 5 bases, and the junction held 4 bases outside the gene matches. The CDR3 runs 14 residues. The CDR3 reads CASSLQREGDTQYF. The CDR3 DNA sequence: TGTGCCAGCAGCTTACAGCGGGAAGGAGATACGCAGTATTTT.